Listed here are 16 T cell receptor beta chains from one sample, sequenced in a study of response to subunit inactivated influenza vaccine (dated by TCRdb to the late 2010s). Library method: RT-PCR. Sequencing instrument: Illumina HiSeq 2500. The public reads were reanalyzed by TCRdb: fastp trimming at Q25, MiXCR alignment, in-frame beta chains only. All rows with the same CDR3 protein become a single entry with the most common DNA and genes. The sample yields hundreds of thousands of distinct CDR3 sequences; over 9.5% were counted once. The ten top clones hold around 9.6% of the sample. This specimen consisted of PBMCs from blood, obtained on the day of vaccination. Every receptor here comes from a man aged 50-60 years who received an inactivated influenza vaccine. Donor details come from another sample of the same person, matched by shared clones.

V gene TRBV11-2 combines with J gene TRBJ2-2, with 11 bases lining up with TRBD2. From germline, CDR1 is SGHAT and CDR2 FQNNGV. Germline trimming cut 1 base from V and 5 bases from J; bases unmatched to any gene: 9. CDR3 length: 18 amino acids. CDR3 nucleotides: TGTGCCAGCAGCTTAGGTGTTAGCGGGGGGGCCCGGACCGGGGAGCTGTTTTTT. It translates to CASSLGVSGGARTGELFF.

The chain has TRBV18 and TRBJ1-6, with 7 nucleotides matching TRBD1. The CDR3 has 15 amino acids. CDR1 is KGHSH, CDR2 LQKENI, per germline. Trimming took 3 bases from V and 6 from J; bases not matched to a gene: 5. CDR3 bases: TGTGCCAGCTCACCGGATCAGGGGGGTAATTCACCCCTCCACTTT. It translates to CASSPDQGGNSPLHF.

This chain links TRBV6-2 or TRBV6-3 with TRBJ2-4; D is undetermined. The CDR3 contains 20 residues. Germline lookup yields CDR1 MNHEY and CDR2 SVGEGT. The ends were cut back, 3 bases at V and 1 base at J, with 25 bases in the middle. This CDR3 is CASSYIRRLSSTLAKNIQYF. The CDR3, as DNA: TGTGCCAGCAGTTATATAAGAAGATTGAGCTCTACGCTGGCCAAAAACATTCAGTACTTC.

This clonotype was detected a few times. This CDR3 is CASSLFLQGAYNEQFF. In DNA form, the CDR3 reads TGTGCCAGCAGTTTATTTCTACAGGGGGCGTACAATGAGCAGTTCTTC. The chain couples TRBV12-3 or TRBV12-4 to TRBJ2-1; TRBD1 matches at 9 bases. The CDR3 is 16 residues long. The J segment lost 4 bases and the V segment lost 2 bases, leaving 6 bases of the junction unmatched.

This clonotype was recorded a few times. CDR3 DNA sequence: TGCGCCAGCAGCCAAGTATCGGGGGAGGGAGGCTTTCAGCCCCAGCATTTT. This encodes CASSQVSGEGGFQPQHF. This sequence joins TRBV4-1 and TRBJ1-5; TRBD1 might be the D (5 bases). V lost 1 base and J 6 bases, leaving 19 bases between the germline ends. Germline CDR1 is MGHRA and CDR2 is YSYEKL. The length of the CDR3 is 17 residues.

In its sample, this clonotype was seen a few times. The chain has TRBV6-5 and TRBJ2-7, with 7 bases that match TRBD1. The V and J ends lost 0 bases and 0 bases, in that order; junction bases with no gene match: 2. CDR3 length: 15 residues. The germline gives CDR1 MNHEY, CDR2 SVGAGI. CDR3 DNA: TGTGCCAGCAGTTACTCGGGACAGAACTCCTACGAGCAGTACTTC. Its translation is CASSYSGQNSYEQYF.

This clonotype was seen a few times. This rearrangement joins TRBV7-8 to TRBJ2-3; 7 bases line up with TRBD2. Germline V gene data show CDR1 as SGHVS and CDR2 as FQNEAQ. V gave up 1 base and J gave up 2 bases; unmatched junction bases: 9. This CDR3 is 17 amino acids long. In DNA form, the CDR3 reads TGTGCCAGCAGCTTAGTCGCCAGCGGGGAAATCACAGATACGCAGTATTTT. Encoded protein: CASSLVASGEITDTQYF.

This clonotype was detected only a few times. The V call is TRBV20-1, the J call TRBJ2-3; no clear D gene. The V and J ends lost 4 bases and 0 bases respectively, with 14 bases between them. Germline V gene lookup returns CDR1 DFQATT and CDR2 SNEGSKA (reference sequence). The CDR3 totals 15 residues. The DNA for the CDR3 is TGCAGTGCTACTAATCGCCGGGCTAGCACAGATACGCAGTATTTT. This encodes CSATNRRASTDTQYF.

The sample holds many counts of this clonotype. The chain has TRBV11-2 and TRBJ2-3, with TRBD1 matching 12 bases. The CDR3 runs 18 residues. The J segment lost 1 base and the V segment lost 4 bases, leaving 9 bases of the junction unmatched. Germline-derived CDR1 and CDR2 are SGHAT and FQNNGV. The CDR3 protein is CASSSRDRGLFGTDTQYF. The CDR3 DNA is TGTGCCAGCAGCTCCCGGGACAGGGGGCTGTTTGGCACAGATACGCAGTATTTT.

The V and J genes are TRBV20-1 and TRBJ2-7, with TRBD2 identical over 7 bases. The CDR3 is 12 amino acids. Germline V CDR1 and CDR2: DFQATT, SNEGSKA (reference sequence). Unmatched junction bases numbered 6, after V lost 5 bases and J lost 5 bases. CDR3 bases: TGCAGTGCTCCCGGGACTATCGACGAGCAGTACTTC. It translates to CSAPGTIDEQYF.

This clonotype has a count of ten or more. The rearrangement links TRBV7-2 to TRBJ1-2; the match to TRBD1 covers 7 bases. V gave up 5 bases and J gave up 2 bases; unmatched junction bases: 2. The CDR3 consists of 13 residues. Germline V gene sequence: CDR1 SGHTA, CDR2 FQGNSA. The CDR3 sequence: CASSPDRNYGYTF. The CDR3 nucleotides are TGTGCCAGCAGCCCGGACAGGAACTATGGCTACACCTTC.

This clonotype was seen only a few times. J is TRBJ2-4 and V is TRBV6-1; 9 nucleotides match TRBD2. The V and J ends lost 5 bases and 4 bases, in that order; junction bases with no gene match: 3. This CDR3 has 14 residues. Germline-derived CDR1 and CDR2 are MNHNS and SASEGT. The CDR3 loop is CASSRLAVKNIQYF. As DNA, the CDR3 is TGTGCCAGCAGTCGACTAGCGGTAAAAAACATTCAGTACTTC.

This clonotype was seen a few times. V is TRBV11-2 and J is TRBJ2-7; a weak D match, TRBD2 (5 bases). Trimming left V 5 bases short and J 1 base short, with 6 bases between. CDR3 length: 12 residues. Germline-derived CDR1 and CDR2 are SGHAT and FQNNGV. The CDR3 loop reads CASSDYSYEQYF. The CDR3 region has the DNA TGTGCCAGCAGCGACTATTCCTACGAGCAGTACTTC.

This clonotype was observed a few times. Mismatch with germline at one junction end may stem from a read error. The genes are TRBV20-1 and TRBJ1-5; D call uncertain. From germline, CDR1 is DFQATT and CDR2 SNEGSKA (reference sequence). The CDR3 consists of 13 residues. The DNA of the CDR3 is TGCAGTGCTAGTGGTGTTAGCAATCACCCCCAGCATTTT. It is translated as CSASGVSNHPQHF.

The chain couples TRBV28 to TRBJ2-3; 12 positions match TRBD2. The CDR3 covers 16 residues. Germline CDR1 is MDHEN and CDR2 is SYDVKM. J was trimmed by 0 bases and V by 5 bases; bases with no gene match: 3. Here the CDR3 reads CASSELAGGSTDTQYF. The CDR3 nucleotides are TGTGCCAGCAGTGAACTAGCGGGAGGTAGCACAGATACGCAGTATTTT.

This clonotype was found many times. The V and J genes are TRBV20-1 and TRBJ2-1, with unresolved D. The germline CDR1 and CDR2 sequences are DFQATT and SNEGSKA (reference sequence). V was pared by 1 base and J by 1 base, with 8 bases between. The CDR3 is 14 residues long. The CDR3 region has the DNA TGCAGTGCTAGAGCTCTAGTGTCCTACAATGAGCAGTTCTTC. This translates into CSARALVSYNEQFF.